These 11 T cell receptor beta chains were all obtained from the same sample, sequenced in a study of regulatory T cells in long-lasting Graves disease. Arm-PCR of CDR3 regions with iRepertoire HTBI primers generated TCR beta libraries. TCRdb called the multiplex PCR reads again in MiXCR, with one record for every CDR3 protein. The sample comprises 600,000 to 650,000 distinct CDR3 sequences, roughly 15% of which are singletons, and about 20% rests with the top ten. Time point given: newly diagnosed GD, antithyroid drugs for less than 3 months. With RNA extracted from PBMCs as input, the TCR library was made. These data are also associated with another study on T cells in Graves' hyperthyroidism and ophthalmopathy.

Material: peripheral blood mononuclear cells (PBMCs), obtained at new diagnosis, from a patient treated with antithyroid drugs. The receptors stem from a woman aged 25-40 years with Graves disease.

This clonotype was counted only a few times. This may be a read error, as it is one base from a much larger clone. The chain has TRBV11-2 and TRBJ2-5; 7 bases match TRBD1. V lost 3 bases to trimming and J lost 5 bases; unmatched junction nucleotides: 15. Germline CDR1 is SGHAT and CDR2 is FQNNGV. The CDR3 is 17 amino acids. The DNA of the CDR3 is TGTGCCAGCAGCTTCGGCCAGGGGGTACCTACCTTGGAGACCCAGTACTTC. The encoded protein is CASSFGQGVPTLETQYF.

This clonotype has only a few counts. The V gene is TRBV5-1, the J gene TRBJ2-1; tentative D call: TRBD2 (6 bases). Trimming stripped 0 bases from V and 9 bases from J, with 19 bases between. The CDR3 totals 16 residues. Germline V gene data show CDR1 as SGHRS and CDR2 as YFSETQ. The CDR3 DNA sequence: TGCGCCAGCAGCTTGGGCGGCCTGGGGGGTACGAGTGAGCAGTTCTTC. It translates to CASSLGGLGGTSEQFF.

The chain employs TRBV7-6 and TRBJ2-1, with TRBD2 identical over 10 bases. Germline V gene lookup returns CDR1 SGHVS and CDR2 FNYEAQ. This CDR3 has 21 amino acids. Trimming removed 5 bases from V and 8 bases from J; junction bases left unmatched: 27. The chain's CDR3 is CASSVPGGLAGAQLWRDEQFF. The CDR3 region has the DNA TGTGCCAGCAGCGTACCAGGGGGGCTAGCGGGAGCCCAGTTGTGGCGAGATGAGCAGTTCTTC. The entire variable domain, with the rest obtained from reference TRBV7-6 and TRBJ2-1, is as follows: GAGVSQSPRYKVTKRGQDVALRCDPISGHVSLYWYRQALGQGPEFLTYFNYEAQQDKSGLPNDRFSAERPEGSISTLTIQRTEQRDSAMYRCASSVPGGLAGAQLWRDEQFFGPGTRLTVL.

Concerning this clonotype: A read error may explain this, as a much larger clone is one base away. The rearrangement joins TRBV30 to TRBJ1-2, with D possibly TRBD1 on 5 matching bases. This CDR3 is 11 amino acids long. The V gene's germline CDR1 is GTSNPN and CDR2 SVGIG (reference sequence). The CDR3 DNA follows: TGTGCCGGGAGGGGAGGTTATGGCCACACCTTC. Its protein is CAGRGGYGHTF.

This clonotype showed up many times. The chain employs TRBV6-2 or TRBV6-3 and TRBJ2-7; D may be TRBD1 (5 bases). The CDR3 has 14 residues. The germline gives CDR1 MNHEY, CDR2 SVGEGT. Trimming took 7 bases from V and 3 from J, leaving 16 bases between them. The CDR3 is CASMPTGKLYEQYF. CDR3 DNA sequence: TGTGCCAGCATGCCCACAGGAAAACTCTACGAGCAGTACTTC.

In this sample, this clonotype turned up a few times. This rearrangement joins TRBV24-1 to TRBJ1-5; D unclear. The V gene lost 5 bases and the J gene lost 0 bases, with 4 bases spanning the gap. This CDR3 has 13 amino acids. From germline, CDR1 is KGHDR and CDR2 SFDVKD. As DNA, the CDR3 is TGTGCCACCAGTGCGGATAGCAATCAGCCCCAGCATTTT. Amino acid sequence: CATSADSNQPQHF.

J is TRBJ2-5 and V is TRBV28; 8 nucleotides agree with TRBD2. Germline V CDR1 and CDR2: MDHEN, SYDVKM. The CDR3 spans 16 residues. V was clipped by 5 bases and J by 4 bases; unmatched bases: 12. DNA for the CDR3: TGTGCCAGCAGTCTTCGCCAGCGGGAGTTAGTAGAGACCCAGTACTTC. The encoded protein is CASSLRQRELVETQYF.

V is TRBV20-1 and J is TRBJ2-3; D not certain. V shed 3 bases and J shed 3 bases, with 7 bases lying between them. The CDR3 is 12 amino acids. Per germline, CDR1 DFQATT and CDR2 SNEGSKA (reference sequence). This chain's CDR3 is CSASRATDTQYF. Written as DNA, the CDR3 is TGCAGTGCTAGTAGGGCGACAGATACGCAGTATTTT.

This clonotype appeared many times. The CDR3 here is CASSHTGQGYEQYF. The CDR3 DNA is TGTGCCAGCAGCCACACGGGACAGGGCTACGAGCAGTACTTC. The rearrangement uses TRBV7-9 and TRBJ2-7; TRBD1 agrees at 9 bases. The CDR3 runs to 14 residues. CDR1 and CDR2 (germline): SEHNR, FQNEAQ (reference sequence). The ends lost 5 bases at V and 3 bases at J; junction bases unmatched: 5.

This clonotype was picked up many times. This sequence joins TRBV6-2 or TRBV6-3 and TRBJ1-4; TRBD1 might be the D (5 bases). Germline V CDR1 and CDR2: MNHEY, SVGEGT. V shed 1 base and J shed 0 bases, with 21 bases lying between them. The CDR3 sequence is 20 residues long. In DNA form, the CDR3 reads TGTGCCAGCAGTTACTGGTTCCAGCCTGGGGGGGAGGCAACTAATGAAAAACTGTTTTTT. Its translation: CASSYWFQPGGEATNEKLFF.

This clonotype was counted many times. CDR3 residues: CASSFSGNPNYEQYF. DNA of the CDR3: TGTGCCAGCAGCTTCTCAGGAAACCCGAACTACGAGCAGTACTTC. This rearrangement joins TRBV7-9 to TRBJ2-7; D not resolved. The germline CDR1 and CDR2 sequences are SEHNR and FQNEAQ (reference sequence). Trimming took off 3 bases at V and 3 bases at J, with 15 bases between the two ends. CDR3 length: 15 amino acids.